A selection of T cell receptor beta chains follows, all from one sample in a study of T-cell reconstitution after alpha-beta-depleted transplantation in children. MiXCR, run by TCRdb on the PCR reads, gives a single entry per CDR3 protein. The data show approximately 130,000 distinct CDR3 sequences, approximately 8.7% seen once. This sample comprised PBMCs, mostly from graft donor cells, obtained 180 days after TCRalphabeta/CD19-depleted stem cell transplant. Receptors originate from a girl under three years old who had a stem cell transplant for combined immunodeficiency, so the T cells may come from the graft donor. Both conserved end residues are part of each CDR3. Each record gives: V gene, clone size, D gene, J gene, CDR3 DNA, CDR3 protein. D genes are given only for firm matches. Expanded clones are given a class, and other clones once, few, many or no size at all.

TRBV6-5	many	TRBD1	TRBJ2-1	TGTGCCAGCAGTTACCACCCGGGACAGGGGGCCAATGAGCAGTTCTTC	CASSYHPGQGANEQFF
TRBV6-5	.	.	TRBJ1-2	TGTGCCAGCAGTTTGGTTTCGGGCCCCACCAACTATGGCTACACCTTC	CASSLVSGPTNYGYTF
TRBV20-1	few	.	TRBJ2-7	TGCAGTGCCCGGACAGCCATTTACGAGCAGTACTTC	CSARTAIYEQYF
TRBV5-1	.	TRBD1	TRBJ2-7	TGCGCCAGCAGCAGATCGGGACAGACACTTGGCAGGGAGCAGTACTTC	CASSRSGQTLGREQYF
TRBV10-3	few	.	TRBJ1-1	TGTGCCATCAAAGGCCAGATGAACACTGAAGCTTTCTTT	CAIKGQMNTEAFF
TRBV7-8	.	TRBD1	TRBJ2-7	TGTGCCAGCAGCCACACAGGGGGAGGCGAGCAGTACTTC	CASSHTGGGEQYF
TRBV29-1	few	TRBD2	TRBJ2-1	TGCAGCGTGCGGGGGGCGACCTTCAATGAGCAGTTCTTC	CSVRGATFNEQFF
TRBV6-2/TRBV6-3	many	.	TRBJ2-1	TGTGCCAGCAGCCCTCGTGACCATCTCAATGAGCAGTTCTTC	CASSPRDHLNEQFF
TRBV5-8	.	.	TRBJ1-6	TGTGCCAGCAGCTTGGGACAACATAATTCACCCCTCCACTTT	CASSLGQHNSPLHF
TRBV10-3	many	.	TRBJ1-2	TGTGCCATCAGGGAGTCGTACGGCTACACCTTC	CAIRESYGYTF